This TCR beta chain derives from a study of response to subunit inactivated influenza vaccine. Germline lookup yields CDR1 SGHRS and CDR2 YFSETQ. This CDR3 is 15 amino acids long. Trimming removed 5 bases at V and 0 bases at J, with 14 bases between. TCRdb re-called the RT-PCR reads through MiXCR, storing one row per CDR3 protein. The sample comprises more than 700,000 distinct CDR3 sequences, 21% of which are singletons, and about a tenth rests with the top ten. The table lists this clonotype with a few counts. The sample was PBMCs from blood, taken 4 to 6 days after vaccination. This clonotype was obtained from a man aged 45-65 years who received an inactivated influenza vaccine. V is TRBV5-1 and J is TRBJ2-5; D is perhaps TRBD1 (6 bases). The CDR3 spells CASRLVGTNQETQYF. CDR3 bases: TGCGCCAGCAGGCTGGTAGGGACAAACCAAGAGACCCAGTACTTC.